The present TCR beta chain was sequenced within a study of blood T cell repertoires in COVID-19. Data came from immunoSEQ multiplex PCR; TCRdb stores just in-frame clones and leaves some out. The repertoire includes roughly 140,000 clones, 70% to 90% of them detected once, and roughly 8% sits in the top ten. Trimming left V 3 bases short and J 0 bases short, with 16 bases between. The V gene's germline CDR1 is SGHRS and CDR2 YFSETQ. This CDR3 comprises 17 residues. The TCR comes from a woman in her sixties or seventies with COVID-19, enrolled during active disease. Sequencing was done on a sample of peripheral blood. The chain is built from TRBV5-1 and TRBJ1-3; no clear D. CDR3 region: CASSSQRDGFSGNTIYF. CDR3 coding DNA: TGCGCCAGCAGCTCGCAAAGAGACGGGTTCTCTGGAAACACCATATATTTT.